One sample yielded the 12 T cell receptor beta chains listed below, sequenced in a study of post-analysis software for immune sequencing data. Findings and limits, study-wide: The study found TRBV5-6, TRBV5-1 and TRBV20-1 among five or six TRBV segments more frequent in patients than controls.

For these receptors, no antigen is known. Unique molecular identifiers were present in the TCR beta cDNA libraries. A single record per CDR3 protein comes from TCRdb applying MiXCR to the PCR reads. The table records roughly 800,000 distinct CDR3 sequences, 46% of them present only once. The sequenced sample consisted of blood. The source of these receptors is a girl aged 10 to 17 with multiple sclerosis.

This clonotype has just a few counts. This chain joins TRBV5-1 and TRBJ2-1; possible D gene TRBD1, 6 bases. The V gene lost 4 bases and the J gene lost 9 bases, with 17 bases spanning the gap. In germline, CDR1 is SGHRS, CDR2 YFSETQ. The CDR3 has 14 residues. In DNA form, the CDR3 reads TGCGCCAGCAGCCTAAGTACAGGGAGAATTGAGCAGTTCTTC. It yields the protein CASSLSTGRIEQFF.

The chain combines TRBV5-1 with TRBJ2-7; D unresolved. The germline V gene encodes CDR1 SGHRS and CDR2 YFSETQ. CDR3 length: 16 amino acids. V was cut by 2 bases and J by 0 bases, with 15 bases left in between. CDR3 DNA sequence: TGCGCCAGCAGCTTCGAACGATCCCTGAGCTCCTACGAGCAGTACTTC. It codes for CASSFERSLSSYEQYF.

The sample holds a few counts of this clonotype. The chain employs TRBV20-1 and TRBJ2-5; the D gene is possibly TRBD2 (5 bases). Germline lookup yields CDR1 DFQATT and CDR2 SNEGSKA (reference sequence). The CDR3 has 15 amino acids. The V and J ends lost 5 bases and 4 bases respectively, with 20 bases between them. CDR3 sequence (DNA): TGCAGTGCTCCCCCCCGGTTCATCGGAGGAGAGACCCAGTACTTC. Translation gives CSAPPRFIGGETQYF.

The CDR3 reads CASSYDTETDTQYF. CDR3 DNA sequence: TGTGCCAGCAGTTACGACACTGAAACAGATACGCAGTATTTT. V usage is TRBV6-5 and J usage is TRBJ2-3; no definite D call. V lost 2 bases and J 3 bases, leaving 9 bases between the germline ends. In germline, CDR1 is MNHEY, CDR2 SVGAGI. The CDR3 is 14 amino acids.

CDR3 sequence (DNA): TGCGCCAGCAGCCAAGATCTAGGGACAGGGACGCACGAGCAGTACTTC. Protein product: CASSQDLGTGTHEQYF. The J gene is TRBJ2-7, the V gene TRBV4-1, with 9 positions matching TRBD1. Germline V gene sequence: CDR1 MGHRA, CDR2 YSYEKL. Trimming removed 0 bases from V and 5 bases from J; junction bases left unmatched: 8. The CDR3 is made up of 16 amino acids.

This clonotype was observed a few times. The rearrangement uses TRBV9 and TRBJ2-3, with a tentative D call TRBD2 (6 bases). This CDR3 comprises 12 residues. V lost 3 bases to trimming and J lost 10 bases, with 12 bases between them. Germline loops: CDR1 SGDLS, CDR2 YYNGEE. The CDR3 is CASSESGGAQYF. In DNA form, the CDR3 reads TGTGCCAGCAGCGAGTCCGGCGGGGCGCAGTATTTT. The full variable domain, with the rest looked up from reference TRBV9 and TRBJ2-3, is DSGVTQTPKHLITATGQRVTLRCSPRSGDLSVYWYQQSLDQGLQFLIQYYNGEERAKGNILERFSAQQFPDLHSELNLSSLELGDSALYFCASSESGGAQYFGPGTRLTVL.

In this sample, this clonotype turned up once. The rearrangement links TRBV5-4 to TRBJ2-1; 10 positions agree with TRBD2. Unmatched junction bases numbered 12, after V lost 4 bases and J lost 8 bases. Germline lookup yields CDR1 SGHNT and CDR2 YYREEE (reference sequence). This CDR3 is built from 16 residues. The CDR3 region is CASSAPSGRANHEQFF. CDR3 coding DNA: TGTGCCAGCAGCGCCCCGAGCGGGAGGGCCAACCATGAGCAGTTCTTC.

The V and J genes are TRBV7-9 and TRBJ2-5; TRBD1 agrees at 7 bases. Trimming removed 6 bases from V and 1 base from J; junction bases left unmatched: 14. The germline V gene encodes CDR1 SEHNR and CDR2 FQNEAQ (reference sequence). The CDR3 sequence is 17 residues long. Here the CDR3 reads CASSHGGFGTAQETQYF. The CDR3 bases are TGTGCCAGCAGTCATGGGGGCTTCGGGACAGCCCAAGAGACCCAGTACTTC.

The genes are TRBV12-3 or TRBV12-4 and TRBJ1-1, with a weak D call TRBD1 (6 bases). Trimming pared 5 bases from V and 1 base from J, leaving 11 bases between. The CDR3 has 14 amino acids. CDR3: CASSLGTPNTEAFF. CDR3 sequence (DNA): TGTGCCAGCAGTCTCGGGACACCGAACACTGAAGCTTTCTTT.

Here the CDR3 DNA reads TGTGCCAGCAGCTTACCACTAGCGGCAAACTACGAGCAGTACTTC. This sequence encodes CASSLPLAANYEQYF. V is TRBV7-9 and J is TRBJ2-4, with 8 bases identical to TRBD2. Matching the DNA end better, TRBJ2-7 makes the J call doubtful. This CDR3 is 15 amino acids long. Germline V gene data show CDR1 as SEHNR and CDR2 as FQNEAQ (reference sequence).

As regards this clonotype: Relative to the germline gene, one junction end is altered; a read error may explain this. The chain combines TRBV11-2 with TRBJ2-4, with 8 bases that match TRBD2. The CDR3 extends over 14 amino acids. Germline-derived CDR1 and CDR2 are SGHAT and FQNNGV. The CDR3 DNA reads TGTGCCAGCAGCCCAGGACTAGCCGGCTACGAGCAGCACTTC. This sequence encodes CASSPGLAGYEQHF.

The DNA for the CDR3 is TGTGCCACCAGTGATCCGGGACTAGCGACACTAGATACGCAGTATTTT. This encodes CATSDPGLATLDTQYF. V usage is TRBV24-1 and J usage is TRBJ2-3, with 10 bases aligning to TRBD2. With V trimmed by 3 bases and J by 5 bases, 7 bases remained unmatched. CDR1 is KGHDR, CDR2 SFDVKD, per germline. The CDR3 covers 16 residues.